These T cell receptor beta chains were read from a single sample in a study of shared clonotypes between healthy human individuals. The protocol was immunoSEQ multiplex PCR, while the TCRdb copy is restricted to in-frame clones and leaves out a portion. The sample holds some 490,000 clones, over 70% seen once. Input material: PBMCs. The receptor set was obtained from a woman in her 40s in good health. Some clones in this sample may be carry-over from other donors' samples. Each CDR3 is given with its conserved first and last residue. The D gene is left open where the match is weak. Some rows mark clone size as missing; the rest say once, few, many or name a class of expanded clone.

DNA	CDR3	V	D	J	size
TGTGCCAGTAGTATTAGCCCCGGGGGGAGCCAAGAGACCCAGTACTTC	CASSISPGGSQETQYF	TRBV19	TRBD2	TRBJ2-5	few
TGTGCCAGCAGCAGCGGAGGTTTAGCGGGAGAGGCCGGGGAGCTGTTTTTT	CASSSGGLAGEAGELFF	TRBV28	TRBD2	TRBJ2-2	-
TGCAGCGCCCTTGGATCCGGGACAGGTAGTAGTTCGCAGTACTTC	CSALGSGTGSSSQYF	TRBV29-1	TRBD1	TRBJ2-7	-
TGCGCCAGCAGCCCGAGCAGGGGAGGCGAGCAGTACTTC	CASSPSRGGEQYF	TRBV10-1	-	TRBJ2-7	many
TGTGCCTGGAGTGAAGGACAGCTCTCTGGAAACACCATATATTTT	CAWSEGQLSGNTIYF	TRBV30	-	TRBJ1-3	-
TGTGCCAGCAGCTTAGACCCATACAGGGGAATATTACATTTT	CASSLDPYRGILHF	TRBV7-2	TRBD1	TRBJ1-5	-
TGTGCCTGGAGTTCGCTAGCGGGACATACCGGGGAGCTGTTTTTT	CAWSSLAGHTGELFF	TRBV30	TRBD2	TRBJ2-2	-
TGTGCCAGCAGCGTGACTAGCGGGAGCTACAATGAGCAGTTCTTC	CASSVTSGSYNEQFF	TRBV9	TRBD2	TRBJ2-1	many
TGTGCCATCACCCTAGCGGGAGGGCACCCCCAGTACTTC	CAITLAGGHPQYF	TRBV10-3	TRBD2	TRBJ2-5	-
TGTGCCAGCTCACCACGAGCCGTTACAGCAACTAATGAAAAACTGTTTTTT	CASSPRAVTATNEKLFF	TRBV18	-	TRBJ1-4	once
TGCGCCAGCAGACCCAGACTAGCGGAACTAAAAAGGGGCAATGAGCAGTTCTTC	CASRPRLAELKRGNEQFF	TRBV4-1	TRBD2	TRBJ2-1	-
TGTGCCAGCAGCCCCCTCTCGAGCGGTACGCAGTATTTT	CASSPLSSGTQYF	TRBV7-2	-	TRBJ2-3	-
TGCGCCAGCAGTTCTGAAGAATGGGGGTTCCCGTATAATTCACCCCTCCACTTT	CASSSEEWGFPYNSPLHF	TRBV10-2	-	TRBJ1-6	-
TGTGCCAGCACGTTGGACAGGGCCACCGGGGAGCTGTTTTTT	CASTLDRATGELFF	TRBV18	TRBD1	TRBJ2-2	-
TGTGCCAGCAGGGGCCTAGCGGGGGAGAGCTCCTACAATGAGCAGTTCTTC	CASRGLAGESSYNEQFF	TRBV28	TRBD2	TRBJ2-1	-
TGTGCCAGCAGCCAAGGACCTAGTAGCGGGAGTTACGAGCAGTACTTC	CASSQGPSSGSYEQYF	TRBV14	TRBD2	TRBJ2-7	-
TGTGCCAGCAGCACCCGGGACCATTACGAGCAGTACTTC	CASSTRDHYEQYF	TRBV7-2	-	TRBJ2-7	-
TGTGCCAGCAGCCGAACCCGACTAGCGGGAGTCAGTGAGCAGTTCTTC	CASSRTRLAGVSEQFF	TRBV11-3	TRBD2	TRBJ2-1	-
TGTGCCAGCAGCTTATCCTCGGGAGGCGGCACCGGGGAGCTGTTTTTT	CASSLSSGGGTGELFF	TRBV7-3	TRBD2	TRBJ2-2	few
TGTGCCAGCAGCCAAGTCGGATATAACACTGAAGCTTTCTTT	CASSQVGYNTEAFF	TRBV14	-	TRBJ1-1	-
TGTGCCAGCTCATCCGGAGGTCTAGCGGGAGGGAAGTCCTACGAGCAGTACTTC	CASSSGGLAGGKSYEQYF	TRBV18	TRBD2	TRBJ2-7	-
TGTGCCACCAGCAGAGATTCCCGGGCCGCGAAAGACCCCTACAATGAGCAGTTCTTC	CATSRDSRAAKDPYNEQFF	TRBV15	-	TRBJ2-1	-
TGTGCCAGCAGCTTTCAAGGGGCGACTAGCGGAGGCCGCCAAGAGACCCAGTACTTC	CASSFQGATSGGRQETQYF	TRBV7-2	TRBD2	TRBJ2-5	few
TGTGCCACCAGAGGGCGGTGGCGGGGATACAATGAGCAGTTCTTC	CATRGRWRGYNEQFF	TRBV19	-	TRBJ2-1	many
TGTGCCAGCAGCGCAACTTCGGAGGGTATAGGGGGCTACACCTTC	CASSATSEGIGGYTF	TRBV7-2	-	TRBJ1-2	few
TGTGCCAGCTCACCACAGGCCTACGAGCAGTACTTC	CASSPQAYEQYF	TRBV18	-	TRBJ2-7	-
TGTGCCAGCAGCAAAGGGACCCAGGGTACTAACTATGGCTACACCTTC	CASSKGTQGTNYGYTF	TRBV21-1	-	TRBJ1-2	-
TGCGCCACGCGAGGACTGCCCCGAAACACTGAAGCTTTCTTT	CATRGLPRNTEAFF	TRBV4-1	-	TRBJ1-1	-
TGTGCCAGCAGCTTAAGTGGGTCGGGGGGTGAGCAGTTCTTC	CASSLSGSGGEQFF	TRBV11-3	TRBD2	TRBJ2-1	many
TGCGCCAGCAGCTTGTGGGGGTACCAAGAGACCCAGTACTTC	CASSLWGYQETQYF	TRBV5-1	-	TRBJ2-5	-
TGCGCCAGCAGCCCCGGACGGGGTCCGGACTATGGCTACACCTTC	CASSPGRGPDYGYTF	TRBV5-1	-	TRBJ1-2	-